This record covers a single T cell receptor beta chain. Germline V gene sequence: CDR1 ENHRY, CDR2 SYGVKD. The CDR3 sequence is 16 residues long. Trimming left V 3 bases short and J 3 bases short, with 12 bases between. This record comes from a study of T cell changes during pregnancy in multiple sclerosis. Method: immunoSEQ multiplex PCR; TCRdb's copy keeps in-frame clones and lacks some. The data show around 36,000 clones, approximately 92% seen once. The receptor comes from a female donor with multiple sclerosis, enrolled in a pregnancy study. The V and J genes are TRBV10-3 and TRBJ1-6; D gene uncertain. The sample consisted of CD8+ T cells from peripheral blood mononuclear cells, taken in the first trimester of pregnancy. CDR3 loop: CAISDQGRGYNSPLHF. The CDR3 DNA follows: TGTGCCATCAGTGACCAAGGACGGGGCTATAATTCACCCCTCCACTTT.